This T cell receptor (beta chain) was sequenced in a study of cytomegalovirus exposure and HLA in healthy donors. Germline V gene data show CDR1 as MNHNY and CDR2 as SVGAGI (reference sequence). CDR3 length equals 15 residues. With 3 bases clipped from V and 7 bases from J, the junction kept 7 bases outside the gene matches. Use of 60 Vbeta and 13 Jbeta primers characterized the PCR. Some clones are missing from TCRdb's copy, which holds only in-frame ones; the method was immunoSEQ multiplex PCR. The sample contains around 200,000 clones, roughly four fifths of which appear only once. Sequenced material: PBMCs. This TCR was sampled from a woman in her late teens or twenties in good health and CMV-seronegative. The chain couples TRBV6-6 to TRBJ1-4, with TRBD1 matching 8 bases. The DNA for the CDR3 is TGTGCCAGCAGTTATTCATACAGGGGGGGTGAAAAACTGTTTTTT. This codes for CASSYSYRGGEKLFF.